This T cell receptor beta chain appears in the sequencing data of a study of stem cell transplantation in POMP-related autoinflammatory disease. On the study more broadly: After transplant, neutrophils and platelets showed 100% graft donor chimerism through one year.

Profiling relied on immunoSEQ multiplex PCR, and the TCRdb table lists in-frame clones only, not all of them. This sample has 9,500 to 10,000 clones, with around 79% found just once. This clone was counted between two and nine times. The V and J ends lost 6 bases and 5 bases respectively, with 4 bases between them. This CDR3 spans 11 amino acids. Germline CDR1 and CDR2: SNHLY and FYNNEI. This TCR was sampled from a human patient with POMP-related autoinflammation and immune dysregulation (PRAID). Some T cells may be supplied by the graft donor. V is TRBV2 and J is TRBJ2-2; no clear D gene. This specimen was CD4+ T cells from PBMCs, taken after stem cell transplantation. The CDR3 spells CASSPTGELFF. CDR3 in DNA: TGTGCCAGCAGCCCGACCGGGGAGCTGTTTTTT.